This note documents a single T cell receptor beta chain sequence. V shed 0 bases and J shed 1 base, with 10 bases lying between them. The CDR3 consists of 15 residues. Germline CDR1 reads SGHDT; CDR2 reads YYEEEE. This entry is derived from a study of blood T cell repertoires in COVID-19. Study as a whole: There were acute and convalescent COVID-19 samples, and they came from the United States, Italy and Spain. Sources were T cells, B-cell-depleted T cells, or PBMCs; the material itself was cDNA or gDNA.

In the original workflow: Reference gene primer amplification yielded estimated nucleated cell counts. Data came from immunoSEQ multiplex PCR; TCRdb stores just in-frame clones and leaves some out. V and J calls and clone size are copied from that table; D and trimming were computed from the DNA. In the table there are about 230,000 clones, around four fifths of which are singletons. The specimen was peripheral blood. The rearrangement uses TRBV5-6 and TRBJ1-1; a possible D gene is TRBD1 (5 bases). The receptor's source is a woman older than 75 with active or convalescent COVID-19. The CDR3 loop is CASSLVRGENTEAFF. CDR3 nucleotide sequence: TGTGCCAGCAGCTTGGTTAGGGGCGAGAACACTGAAGCTTTCTTT.